These 9 T cell receptor beta chains share one sample of origin, sequenced in a study of tumor-infiltrating lymphocytes in primary liver carcinoma. Unsorted whole blood supplied the blood RNA, and germline DNA was isolated too. A primer in the constant region served to generate TCR beta cDNA from around 500 ng of total RNA. Sequencing libraries for TCR beta derived from three nested multiplex PCR rounds that used slightly modified ARM-PCR. The opening two PCR rounds, approximately 10 cycles each, paired TRBV1-TRBV30 forward primers with a C-beta reverse primer. Via MiXCR, TCRdb re-called the multiplex PCR reads, giving one row per CDR3 protein. In the table there are around 170,000 distinct CDR3 sequences, over 50% of which are singletons. The sequencing sample was made of peripheral blood. The receptors shown here come from a middle-aged man with primary liver carcinoma and hepatitis B virus infection.

In this sample, this clonotype turned up once. The V gene is TRBV11-1, the J gene TRBJ2-3; D unresolved. The CDR3 is made up of 12 amino acids. Germline CDR1 reads SGHAT; CDR2 reads FQDESV (reference sequence). The V end was cut by 5 bases, the J end by 7 bases, with 10 bases between. CDR3 region: CASSQSTYTQYF. The DNA of the CDR3 is TGTGCCAGCAGCCAGAGTACATATACGCAGTATTTT.

This sequence joins TRBV29-1 and TRBJ2-1; 8 nucleotides align to TRBD2. The germline CDR1 and CDR2 sequences are SQVTM and ANQGSEA. This CDR3 region has 14 residues. CDR3 amino acids: CSARHPGLDTEQFF. CDR3 DNA sequence: TGCAGTGCTAGACACCCGGGACTAGACACTGAGCAGTTCTTC.

The CDR3 spells CASSGEGLAGGPFEQYF. For the CDR3, the DNA is TGCGCCAGCAGCGGAGAGGGACTAGCGGGAGGGCCCTTCGAGCAGTACTTC. This chain joins TRBV5-1 and TRBJ2-7, with 16 bases lining up with TRBD2. Germline V lookup: CDR1 SGHRS, CDR2 YFSETQ. CDR3 length equals 17 residues. V lost 4 bases, J lost 6 bases, and 10 bases stayed unmatched.

This clonotype was seen only once. The CDR3 DNA reads TGTGCCAGCAGTGACCTGGCAGGGAGGGACACCGGGGAGCTGTTTTTT. Translation: CASSDLAGRDTGELFF. V and J are TRBV6-4 and TRBJ2-2; 7 bases agree with TRBD2. V was clipped by 2 bases and J by 3 bases; unmatched bases: 6. This CDR3 region has 16 residues. Germline V gene sequence: CDR1 MRHNA, CDR2 SNTAGT.

This clonotype was counted between two and nine times. Compared with germline, one end of the junction differs, possibly owing to a read error. This chain connects TRBV11-2 to TRBJ2-6; 8 positions match TRBD2. Germline CDR1 SGHAT, CDR2 FQNNGV. The CDR3 covers 19 residues. CDR3 nucleotide sequence: TGTGCCAGCAGCTTCCATATCGGACTAGCAGGGACTGGGACCAACGTCCTGACTTTC. This translates into CASSFHIGLAGTGTNVLTF. The whole variable domain, filled in from reference TRBV11-2 and TRBJ2-6, reads EAGVAQSPRYKIIEKRQSVAFWCNPISGHATLYWYQQILGQGPKLLIQFQNNGVVDDSQLPKDRFSAERLKGVDSTLKIQPAKLEDSAVYLCASSFHIGLAGTGTNVLTFGAGSRLTVL.

The chain has TRBV28 and TRBJ2-5; 8 nucleotides agree with TRBD1. The CDR3 loop spans 16 amino acids. Germline V gene lookup returns CDR1 MDHEN and CDR2 SYDVKM. With 3 bases clipped from V and 0 bases from J, the junction kept 6 bases outside the gene matches. CDR3 region: CASSFPPGGNQETQYF. The DNA for the CDR3 is TGTGCCAGCAGTTTCCCTCCAGGGGGCAACCAAGAGACCCAGTACTTC.

Many counts were recorded for this clonotype. The chain uses TRBV6-1 and TRBJ1-2; D may be TRBD1 (6 bases). Germline CDR1 and CDR2: MNHNS and SASEGT. Trimming cost V 1 base and J 7 bases, with 16 bases left between them. The CDR3 is made up of 15 amino acids. CDR3 sequence reads: CASSEVGGAGRGYTF. In nucleotides, the CDR3 is TGTGCCAGCAGTGAAGTGGGGGGGGCTGGACGTGGCTACACCTTC.

Details on this clonotype: It may be a read error: a sequence one base away is much more abundant. The CDR3 nucleotides read TGTGCCAGCAGTGAACGGGCGACAGGGGTGATCGAAGCTTTCTTT. This encodes CASSERATGVIEAFF. V usage is TRBV6-1 and J usage is TRBJ1-1, with 8 positions matching TRBD1. Germline CDR1 and CDR2: MNHNS and SASEGT. The CDR3 runs 15 residues. With V trimmed by 2 bases and J by 8 bases, 10 bases remained unmatched.

In this sample, this clonotype turned up a few times. The genes are TRBV10-3 and TRBJ1-5; D call uncertain. The ends were cut back, 6 bases at V and 0 bases at J, with 9 bases in the middle. The CDR3 consists of 14 residues. Germline-derived CDR1 and CDR2 are ENHRY and SYGVKD. The CDR3: CAIRGVNSNQPQHF. DNA of the CDR3: TGTGCCATCAGGGGCGTTAATAGCAATCAGCCCCAGCATTTT.